What follows are 3 T cell receptor beta chains derived from one specimen sequenced in a study of blood T cells in healthy people across ages. A J-beta primer mix and a sample-barcoded 5' primer were used in a second PCR of roughly 6 to 11 cycles. TCRdb reprocessed the 5' RACE reads with MiXCR, giving one entry per CDR3 protein. Here the sample spans some 1.5 million distinct CDR3 sequences, about 30% being singletons. Specimen: blood. All receptors derive from a woman aged 30 to 39 in good health.

This clonotype has just a few counts. This CDR3 reads CASSFETGPGTEAFF. In DNA form, the CDR3 reads TGCGCCAGCAGCTTTGAGACCGGACCCGGGACTGAAGCTTTCTTT. This chain joins TRBV5-1 and TRBJ1-1; D is unresolved. Trimming took 2 bases from V and 5 from J, leaving 16 bases between them. The CDR3 runs to 15 residues. The V gene's germline CDR1 is SGHRS and CDR2 YFSETQ.

The table lists this clonotype with a few counts. The chain has TRBV14 and TRBJ2-3; 8 bases are shared with TRBD2. With V trimmed by 0 bases and J by 2 bases, 10 bases remained unmatched. Germline CDR1 is SGHDN and CDR2 is FVKESK. CDR3 length equals 18 residues. The CDR3 reads CASSQDRLAGGFTDTQYF. The CDR3, as DNA: TGTGCCAGCAGCCAAGATCGGCTAGCGGGCGGATTCACAGATACGCAGTATTTT.

This clonotype was seen a few times. This chain uses TRBV10-3 with TRBJ2-3; unclear D gene. This CDR3 spans 13 amino acids. Trimming stripped 6 bases from V and 0 bases from J, with 7 bases between. CDR1 and CDR2 from the germline V gene are ENHRY and SYGVKD. CDR3 bases: TGTGCCATCAGCCTCGGAAGCACAGATACGCAGTATTTT. It translates to CAISLGSTDTQYF.